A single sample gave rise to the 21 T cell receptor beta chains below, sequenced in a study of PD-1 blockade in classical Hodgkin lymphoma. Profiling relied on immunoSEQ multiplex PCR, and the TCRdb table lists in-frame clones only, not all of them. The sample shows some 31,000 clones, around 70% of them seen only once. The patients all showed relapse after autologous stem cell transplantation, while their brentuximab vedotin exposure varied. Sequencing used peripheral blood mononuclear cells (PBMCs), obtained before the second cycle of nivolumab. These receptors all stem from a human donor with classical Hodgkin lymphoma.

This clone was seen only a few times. CDR3 DNA sequence: TGCGCCAGCAGCCAAGCGGATATTTTCAGGGAAGCTGAAGCTTTCTTT. This codes for CASSQADIFREAEAFF. The gene calls are TRBV4-1 and TRBJ1-1, with D tentatively TRBD1 (5 bases). Deletions cut 1 base from V and 6 bases from J, with 18 bases between. Germline V gene data show CDR1 as MGHRA and CDR2 as YSYEKL. This CDR3 comprises 16 residues.

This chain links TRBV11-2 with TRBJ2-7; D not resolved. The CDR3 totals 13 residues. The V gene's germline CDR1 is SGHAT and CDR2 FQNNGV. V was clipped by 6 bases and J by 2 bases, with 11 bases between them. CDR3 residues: CASRTDGAYEQYF. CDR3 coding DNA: TGTGCCAGCAGGACCGACGGAGCCTACGAGCAGTACTTC.

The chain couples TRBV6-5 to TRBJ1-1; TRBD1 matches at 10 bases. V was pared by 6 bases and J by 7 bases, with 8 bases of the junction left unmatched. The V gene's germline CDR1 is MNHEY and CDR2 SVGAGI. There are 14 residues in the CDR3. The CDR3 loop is CASSPGTGAREAFF. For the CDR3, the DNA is TGTGCCAGCAGCCCTGGGACAGGGGCGCGTGAAGCTTTCTTT.

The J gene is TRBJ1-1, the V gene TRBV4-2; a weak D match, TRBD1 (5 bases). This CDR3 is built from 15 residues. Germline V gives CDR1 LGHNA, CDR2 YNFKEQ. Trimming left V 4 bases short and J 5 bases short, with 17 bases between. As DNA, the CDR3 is TGTGCCAGCAGCCGCACGGGACTGGCCGGAACTGAAGCTTTCTTT. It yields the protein CASSRTGLAGTEAFF.

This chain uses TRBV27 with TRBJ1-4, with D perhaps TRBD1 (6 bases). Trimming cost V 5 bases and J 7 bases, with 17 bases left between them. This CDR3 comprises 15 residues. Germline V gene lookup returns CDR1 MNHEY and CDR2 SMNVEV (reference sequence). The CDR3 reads CASSPGQFRREKLFF. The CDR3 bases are TGTGCCAGCAGTCCCGGACAGTTTAGGCGTGAAAAACTGTTTTTT.

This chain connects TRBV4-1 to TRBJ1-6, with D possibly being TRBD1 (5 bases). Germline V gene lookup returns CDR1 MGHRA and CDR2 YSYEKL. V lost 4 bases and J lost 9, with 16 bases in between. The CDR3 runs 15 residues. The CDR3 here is CASSRVGEGSSPLHF. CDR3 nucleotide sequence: TGCGCCAGCAGCCGAGTAGGGGAGGGGAGTTCACCCCTCCACTTT.

CDR3 residues: CAWSRDISYGYTF. CDR3 in DNA: TGTGCCTGGTCCCGGGATATCTCTTATGGCTACACCTTC. The gene calls are TRBV30 and TRBJ1-2; D gene unclear. The CDR3 covers 13 residues. V was shortened by 5 bases and J by 5 bases, with 15 bases between the two germline ends. Germline loops: CDR1 GTSNPN, CDR2 SVGIG (reference sequence).

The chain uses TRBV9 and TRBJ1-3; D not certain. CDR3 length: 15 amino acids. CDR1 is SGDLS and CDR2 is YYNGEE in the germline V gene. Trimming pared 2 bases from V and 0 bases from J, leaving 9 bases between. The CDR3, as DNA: TGTGCCAGCAGCGTTGGTAGCGGCTCTGGAAACACCATATATTTT. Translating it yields CASSVGSGSGNTIYF.

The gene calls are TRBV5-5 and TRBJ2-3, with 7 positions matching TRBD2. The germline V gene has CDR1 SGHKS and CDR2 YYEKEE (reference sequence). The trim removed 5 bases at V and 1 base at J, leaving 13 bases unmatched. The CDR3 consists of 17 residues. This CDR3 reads CASRDSAGVLRTDTQYF. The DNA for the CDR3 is TGTGCCAGCAGAGATAGCGCGGGGGTTCTCCGCACAGATACGCAGTATTTT.

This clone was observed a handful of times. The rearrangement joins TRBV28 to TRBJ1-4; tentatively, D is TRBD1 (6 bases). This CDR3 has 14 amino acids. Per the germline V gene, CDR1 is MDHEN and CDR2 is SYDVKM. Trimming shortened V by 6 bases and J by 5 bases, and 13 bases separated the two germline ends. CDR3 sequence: CASSKLGQNEKLFF. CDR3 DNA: TGTGCCAGCAGCAAACTCGGACAGAATGAAAAACTGTTTTTT.

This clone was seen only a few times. CDR3 sequence (DNA): TGCGCCAGCAGCTTGGGCCGGACCCTAGGATACAATGAGCAGTTCTTC. Residues: CASSLGRTLGYNEQFF. The chain couples TRBV5-1 to TRBJ2-1; D is ambiguous. The CDR3 sequence is 16 residues long. Germline CDR1 and CDR2: SGHRS and YFSETQ. V was trimmed by 0 bases and J by 4 bases, leaving 14 bases between them.

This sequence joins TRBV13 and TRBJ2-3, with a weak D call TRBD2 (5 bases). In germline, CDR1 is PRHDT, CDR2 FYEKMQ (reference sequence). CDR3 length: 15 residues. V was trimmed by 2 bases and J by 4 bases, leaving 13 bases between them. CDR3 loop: CASSLTGERPDTQYF. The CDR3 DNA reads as TGTGCCAGCAGCTTAACTGGGGAGCGGCCAGATACGCAGTATTTT. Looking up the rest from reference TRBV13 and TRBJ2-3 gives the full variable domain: AAGVIQSPRHLIKEKRETATLKCYPIPRHDTVYWYQQGPGQDPQFLISFYEKMQSDKGSIPDRFSAQQFSDYHSELNMSSLELGDSALYFCASSLTGERPDTQYFGPGTRLTVL.

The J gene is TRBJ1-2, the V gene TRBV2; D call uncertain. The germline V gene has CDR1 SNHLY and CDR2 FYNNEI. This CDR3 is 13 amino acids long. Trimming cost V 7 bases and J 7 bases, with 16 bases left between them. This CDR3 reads CASNFGISSGYTF. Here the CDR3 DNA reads TGTGCCAGCAACTTCGGCATCTCTAGTGGCTACACCTTC.

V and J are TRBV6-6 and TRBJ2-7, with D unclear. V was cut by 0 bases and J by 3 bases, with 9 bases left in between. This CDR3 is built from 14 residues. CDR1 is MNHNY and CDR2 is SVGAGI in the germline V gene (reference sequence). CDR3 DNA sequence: TGTGCCAGCAGTTACTCGATCTCAGACTACGAGCAGTACTTC. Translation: CASSYSISDYEQYF.

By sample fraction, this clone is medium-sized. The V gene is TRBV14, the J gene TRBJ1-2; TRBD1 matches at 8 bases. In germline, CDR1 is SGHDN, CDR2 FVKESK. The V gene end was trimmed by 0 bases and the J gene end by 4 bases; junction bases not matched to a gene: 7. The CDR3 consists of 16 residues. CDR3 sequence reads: CASSQEGTGGLYGYTF. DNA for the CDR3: TGTGCCAGCAGCCAAGAAGGGACAGGTGGACTCTATGGCTACACCTTC.

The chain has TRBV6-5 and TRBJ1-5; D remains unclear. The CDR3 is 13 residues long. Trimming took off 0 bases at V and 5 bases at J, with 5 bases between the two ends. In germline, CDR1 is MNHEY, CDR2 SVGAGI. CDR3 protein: CASSYSGYQPQHF. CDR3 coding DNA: TGTGCCAGCAGTTACTCTGGGTATCAGCCCCAGCATTTT.

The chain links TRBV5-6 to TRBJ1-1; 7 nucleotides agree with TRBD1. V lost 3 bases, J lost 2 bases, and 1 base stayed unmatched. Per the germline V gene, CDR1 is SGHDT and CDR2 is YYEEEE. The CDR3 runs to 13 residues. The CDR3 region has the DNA TGTGCCAGCAGCTGGGACAGAAACACTGAAGCTTTCTTT. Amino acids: CASSWDRNTEAFF. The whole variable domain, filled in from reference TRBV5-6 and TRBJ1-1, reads DAGVTQSPTHLIKTRGQQVTLRCSPKSGHDTVSWYQQALGQGPQFIFQYYEEEERQRGNFPDRFSGHQFPNYSSELNVNALLLGDSALYLCASSWDRNTEAFFGQGTRLTVV.

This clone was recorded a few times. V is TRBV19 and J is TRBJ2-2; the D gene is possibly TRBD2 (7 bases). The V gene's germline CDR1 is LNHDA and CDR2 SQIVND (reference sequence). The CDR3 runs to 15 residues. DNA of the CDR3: TGTGCTACACGGCCCGGGGGGTACAGGGCCGGGGAGCTGTTTTTT. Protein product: CATRPGGYRAGELFF.

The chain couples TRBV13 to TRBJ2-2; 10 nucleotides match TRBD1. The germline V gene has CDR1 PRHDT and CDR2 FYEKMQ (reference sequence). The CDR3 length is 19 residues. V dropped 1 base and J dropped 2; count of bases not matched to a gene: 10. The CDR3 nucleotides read TGTGCCAGCAGCTTAGAAGGGACAGGGGCCCTACTAAACACCGGGGAGCTGTTTTTT. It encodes CASSLEGTGALLNTGELFF.

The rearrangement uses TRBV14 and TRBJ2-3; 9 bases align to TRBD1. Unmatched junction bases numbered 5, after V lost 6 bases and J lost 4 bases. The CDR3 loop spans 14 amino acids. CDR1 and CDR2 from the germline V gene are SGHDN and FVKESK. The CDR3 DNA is TGTGCCAGCAGACTTACAGGGGGCGCAGATACGCAGTATTTT. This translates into CASRLTGGADTQYF.

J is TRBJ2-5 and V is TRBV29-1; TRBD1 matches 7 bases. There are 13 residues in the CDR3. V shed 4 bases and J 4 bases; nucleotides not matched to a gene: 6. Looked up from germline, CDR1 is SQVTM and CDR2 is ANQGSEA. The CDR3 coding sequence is TGCAGCGTTGCCCAGGGGGTTGTAGAGACCCAGTACTTC. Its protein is CSVAQGVVETQYF.